The rows below give T cell receptor beta chains drawn from one sample of a study of vaccination effects on CD4 cells after COVID-19. Profiling relied on immunoSEQ multiplex PCR, and the TCRdb table lists in-frame clones only, not all of them. The sample carries over 50,000 clones, around three quarters recorded once. These receptors are not linked to any known antigen. The sample here was CD4+ T cells from PBMCs cultured with HCoV-229E spike peptides, taken after COVID-19 vaccination. These receptors all come from a human donor who received a COVID-19 vaccine. Each CDR3 is given with its conserved first and last residue. D genes are given only for firm matches. Only some rows state a clone size, as once, few, many or a class for expanded clones.

abundance	d_gene	j_gene	v_gene	len	CDR3aa	CDR3nt
.	TRBD2	TRBJ2-1	TRBV9	18	CASSVVASGGASYNEQFF	TGTGCCAGCAGCGTAGTGGCTAGCGGGGGGGCCTCTTACAATGAGCAGTTCTTC
few	.	TRBJ1-4	TRBV11-2	12	CASSSLREKLFF	TGTGCCAGCAGCTCGCTCCGAGAAAAACTGTTTTTT
.	.	TRBJ2-5	TRBV2	11	CASSELPLAYF	TGTGCCAGCAGTGAACTCCCCCTAGCGTACTTC
.	.	TRBJ2-3	TRBV2	14	CASSETSSTDTQYF	TGTGCCAGCAGTGAGACATCTAGCACAGATACGCAGTATTTT
.	.	TRBJ1-2	TRBV5-4	13	CASSFLGVAGYTF	TGTGCCAGCAGCTTCTTAGGGGTGGCTGGCTACACCTTC
.	TRBD1	TRBJ1-5	TRBV4-3	15	CASSQETGLNQPQHF	TGCGCCAGCAGCCAAGAGACAGGGCTCAATCAGCCCCAGCATTTT
once	.	TRBJ1-4	TRBV7-3	15	CASSPRGTTNEKLFF	TGTGCCAGCAGCCCAAGGGGGACTACTAATGAAAAACTGTTTTTT
.	.	TRBJ2-3	TRBV5-1	14	CASSPRQNTDTQYF	TGCGCCAGCAGCCCCCGACAGAACACAGATACGCAGTATTTT
.	.	TRBJ2-3	TRBV19	11	CASSMSDTQYF	TGTGCCAGTAGTATGTCAGATACGCAGTATTTT
.	.	TRBJ2-1	TRBV18	13	CASSRGTSNEQFF	TGTGCCAGCTCACGAGGGACGAGCAATGAGCAGTTCTTC
once	TRBD2	TRBJ2-3	TRBV24-1	16	CATSDSPSRGVDTQYF	TGTGCCACCAGTGATTCTCCTTCGCGGGGGGTCGATACGCAGTATTTT
few	.	TRBJ1-5	TRBV21-1	15	CASSKARQRNQPQHF	TGTGCCAGCAGCAAAGCTCGACAGAGAAATCAGCCCCAGCATTTT
few	.	TRBJ1-5	TRBV19	12	CASSRRNQPQHF	TGTGCCAGTAGTAGGCGGAATCAGCCCCAGCATTTT
.	TRBD1	TRBJ2-5	TRBV24-1	14	CATSDVTGVETQYF	TGTGCCACCAGTGATGTTACAGGGGTGGAGACCCAGTACTTC
.	TRBD1	TRBJ2-4	TRBV2	16	CASDGADRGSKNIQYF	TGTGCCAGCGACGGGGCGGACAGGGGGTCCAAAAACATTCAGTACTTC